This TCR beta chain was sequenced in a study of blood T cell repertoires in COVID-19. Study as a whole: Researchers got acute and convalescent COVID-19 samples from the United States, Italy and Spain. The analysed material was cDNA or gDNA that came from T cells, B-cell-depleted T cells, or PBMCs.

Authors' processing steps: Amplification of reference gene primers was used by the study to estimate nucleated cell counts. Assay used: immunoSEQ multiplex PCR; TCRdb lists only in-frame clones, some missing. The V and J calls and clone size are taken from that table; D and trimming were inferred from the DNA. The profile shows about 190,000 clones, 70% to 90% of them singletons. The CDR3 is 15 residues long. The chain employs TRBV21-1 and TRBJ2-4; whether TRBD1, the table's D call, matches the DNA was not checked. TRBV21-1 is reported as a pseudogene. Input material: peripheral blood. The receptor was isolated from a woman of 80 years or more with acute or convalescent COVID-19. The CDR3 spells CASYKGGLERNIQYF. The CDR3 nucleotides are TGTGCCAGCTATAAAGGGGGCCTGGAGAGAAACATTCAGTACTTC.